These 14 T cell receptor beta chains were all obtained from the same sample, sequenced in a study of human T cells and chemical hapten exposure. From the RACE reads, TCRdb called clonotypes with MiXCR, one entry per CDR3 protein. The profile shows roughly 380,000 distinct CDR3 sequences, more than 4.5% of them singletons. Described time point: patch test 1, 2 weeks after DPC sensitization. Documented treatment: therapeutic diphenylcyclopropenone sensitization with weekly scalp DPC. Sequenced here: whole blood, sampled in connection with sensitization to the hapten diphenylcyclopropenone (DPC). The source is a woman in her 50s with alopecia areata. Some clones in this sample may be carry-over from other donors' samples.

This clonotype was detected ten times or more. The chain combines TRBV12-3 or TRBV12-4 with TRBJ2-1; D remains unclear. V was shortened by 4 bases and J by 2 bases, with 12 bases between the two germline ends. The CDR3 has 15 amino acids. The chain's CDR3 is CASSSIRRTYNEQFF. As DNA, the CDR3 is TGTGCCAGCAGTTCAATCCGACGGACCTACAATGAGCAGTTCTTC.

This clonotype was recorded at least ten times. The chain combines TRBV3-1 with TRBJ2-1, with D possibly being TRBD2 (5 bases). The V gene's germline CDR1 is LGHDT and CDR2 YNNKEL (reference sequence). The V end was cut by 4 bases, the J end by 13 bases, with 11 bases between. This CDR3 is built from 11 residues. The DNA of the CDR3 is TGTGCCAGCAGCCTCCAAGGACTCCAGTTCTTC. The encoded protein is CASSLQGLQFF.

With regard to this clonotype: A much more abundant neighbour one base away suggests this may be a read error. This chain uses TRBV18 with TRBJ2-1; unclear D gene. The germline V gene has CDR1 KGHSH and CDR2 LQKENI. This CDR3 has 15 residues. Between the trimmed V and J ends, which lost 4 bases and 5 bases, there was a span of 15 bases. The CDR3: CASSHRVGADNEQFF. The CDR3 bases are TGTGCCAGCTCACATCGGGTAGGCGCAGACAATGAGCAGTTCTTC.

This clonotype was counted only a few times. CDR3 coding DNA: TGCAGCGGCCGGGACAGGTCCTCCTACGAGCAGTACTTC. Its protein is CSGRDRSSYEQYF. The V and J genes are TRBV29-1 and TRBJ2-7, with 8 bases matching TRBD1. Germline CDR1 SQVTM, CDR2 ANQGSEA. Germline trimming cut 7 bases from V and 0 bases from J; bases unmatched to any gene: 5. CDR3 size: 13 residues.

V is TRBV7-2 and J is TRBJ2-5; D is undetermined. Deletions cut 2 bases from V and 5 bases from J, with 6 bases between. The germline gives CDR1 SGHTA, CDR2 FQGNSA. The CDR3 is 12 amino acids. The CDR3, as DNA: TGTGCCAGCAGCTTATATCTCGAGACCCAGTACTTC. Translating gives CASSLYLETQYF.

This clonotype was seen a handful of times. The CDR3 protein is CASSLRVGVIQPQHF. As DNA, the CDR3 is TGTGCCAGCAGTTTAAGAGTAGGCGTAATTCAGCCCCAGCATTTT. The chain recombines TRBV12-3 or TRBV12-4 with TRBJ1-5; D unresolved. V was cut by 2 bases and J by 6 bases, with 14 bases left in between. CDR3 length: 15 amino acids.

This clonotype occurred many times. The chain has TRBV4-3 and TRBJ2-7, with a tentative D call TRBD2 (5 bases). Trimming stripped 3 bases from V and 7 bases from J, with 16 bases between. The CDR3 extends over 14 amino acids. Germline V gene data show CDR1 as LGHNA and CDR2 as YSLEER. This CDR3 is CASSQRGRREEQYF. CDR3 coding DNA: TGCGCCAGCAGCCAGCGTGGGAGAAGGGAGGAGCAGTACTTC.

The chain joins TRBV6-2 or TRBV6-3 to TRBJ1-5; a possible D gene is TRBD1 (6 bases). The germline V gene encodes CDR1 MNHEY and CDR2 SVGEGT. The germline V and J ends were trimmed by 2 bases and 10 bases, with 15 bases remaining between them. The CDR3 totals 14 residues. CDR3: CASSYGRGPTPQHF. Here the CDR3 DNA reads TGTGCCAGCAGTTACGGGCGGGGGCCTACACCCCAGCATTTT.

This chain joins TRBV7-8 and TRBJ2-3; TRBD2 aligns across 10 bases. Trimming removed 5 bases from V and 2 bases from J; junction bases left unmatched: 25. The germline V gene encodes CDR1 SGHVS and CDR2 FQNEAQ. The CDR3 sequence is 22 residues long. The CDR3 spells CASSDPSGLAGAPITLTDTQYF. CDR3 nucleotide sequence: TGTGCCAGCAGCGACCCAAGCGGGCTAGCGGGGGCTCCTATCACTCTCACAGATACGCAGTATTTT.

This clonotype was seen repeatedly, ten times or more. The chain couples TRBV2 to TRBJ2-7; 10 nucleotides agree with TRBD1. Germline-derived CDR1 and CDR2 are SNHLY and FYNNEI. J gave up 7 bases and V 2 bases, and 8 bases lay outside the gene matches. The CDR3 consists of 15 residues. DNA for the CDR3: TGTGCCAGCAGTGAATTTGACAGGGGGCATTGGGAGCAGTACTTC. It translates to CASSEFDRGHWEQYF.

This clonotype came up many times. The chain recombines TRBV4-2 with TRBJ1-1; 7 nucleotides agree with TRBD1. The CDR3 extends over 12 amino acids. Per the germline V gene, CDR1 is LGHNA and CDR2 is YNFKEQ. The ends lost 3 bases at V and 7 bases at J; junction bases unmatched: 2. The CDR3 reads CASSQDRIEAFF. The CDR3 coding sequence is TGTGCCAGCAGCCAGGACAGGATTGAAGCTTTCTTT.

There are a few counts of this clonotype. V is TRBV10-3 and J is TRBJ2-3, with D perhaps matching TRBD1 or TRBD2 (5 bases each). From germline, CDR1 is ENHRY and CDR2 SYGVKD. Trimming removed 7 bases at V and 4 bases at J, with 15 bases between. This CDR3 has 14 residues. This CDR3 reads CAIMGDSSADTQYF. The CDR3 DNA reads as TGTGCCATCATGGGGGATTCTTCGGCAGATACGCAGTATTTT.

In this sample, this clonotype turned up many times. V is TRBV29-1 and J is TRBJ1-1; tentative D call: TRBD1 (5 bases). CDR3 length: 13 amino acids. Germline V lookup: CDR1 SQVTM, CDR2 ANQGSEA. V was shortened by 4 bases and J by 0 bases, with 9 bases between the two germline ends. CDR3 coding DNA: TGCAGCGTTGGCGGGGGAATGAACACTGAAGCTTTCTTT. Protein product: CSVGGGMNTEAFF. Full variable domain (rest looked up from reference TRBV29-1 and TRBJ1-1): SAVISQKPSRDICQRGTSLTIQCQVDSQVTMMFWYRQQPGQSLTLIATANQGSEATYESGFVIDKFPISRPNLTFSTLTVSNMSPEDSSIYLCSVGGGMNTEAFFGQGTRLTVV.

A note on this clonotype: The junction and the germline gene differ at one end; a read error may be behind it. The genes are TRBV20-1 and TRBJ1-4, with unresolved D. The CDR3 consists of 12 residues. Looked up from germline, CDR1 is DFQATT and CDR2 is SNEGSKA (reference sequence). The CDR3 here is CSAGWSNEKLIF. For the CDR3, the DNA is TGCAGTGCAGGTTGGAGTAATGAAAAACTGATTTTT.